These 30 T cell receptor beta chains originate from one sample sequenced in a study of Tregs in tolerant kidney transplant recipients. Here immunoSEQ multiplex PCR was the method, and the copy in TCRdb shows in-frame clones only, minus some. The sample shows about 60,000 clones, roughly 89% of them seen only once. Sequenced here: CD8+ T cells from blood, sampled before the transplant. These receptors were obtained from a human donor who received a combined kidney and bone marrow transplant.

This chain links TRBV4-1 with TRBJ1-3, with 7 bases aligning to TRBD1. V dropped 0 bases and J dropped 2; count of bases not matched to a gene: 4. The CDR3 spans 16 residues. Germline V gives CDR1 MGHRA, CDR2 YSYEKL. The CDR3 sequence is CASSQDPDRTGNTIYF. The DNA for the CDR3 is TGCGCCAGCAGCCAAGATCCGGACAGGACTGGAAACACCATATATTTT.

J is TRBJ2-5 and V is TRBV30; 8 bases are shared with TRBD2. This CDR3 is 13 amino acids long. J gave up 4 bases and V 5 bases, and 6 bases lay outside the gene matches. Germline V gives CDR1 GTSNPN, CDR2 SVGIG (reference sequence). CDR3 DNA sequence: TGTGCCTGGTGCCCCGGGGGGGCAGAGACCCAGTACTTC. Protein sequence: CAWCPGGAETQYF.

In nucleotides, the CDR3 is TGTGCCAGCAGCCAGACAGGGAATCCTGGCTACACCTTC. Its protein is CASSQTGNPGYTF. This chain links TRBV9 with TRBJ1-2, with 7 bases fitting TRBD1. Germline assignment: CDR1 SGDLS and CDR2 YYNGEE. Unmatched junction bases numbered 7, after V lost 4 bases and J lost 7 bases. The CDR3 sequence is 13 residues long.

The rearrangement links TRBV7-2 to TRBJ2-5; 8 positions match TRBD2. The germline V gene encodes CDR1 SGHTA and CDR2 FQGNSA. J lost 7 bases, V lost 5 bases, and 15 bases had no gene match. This CDR3 region has 16 residues. The CDR3 DNA reads as TGTGCCAGCAGCCTCTTTTTGCGGGGGGCTGGTGGGACCCAGTACTTC. This gives the protein CASSLFLRGAGGTQYF.

The chain is built from TRBV7-6 and TRBJ2-5; 8 nucleotides line up with TRBD1. CDR1 SGHVS and CDR2 FNYEAQ come from the germline V gene. The J segment lost 5 bases and the V segment lost 5 bases, leaving 16 bases of the junction unmatched. This CDR3 region has 17 residues. Here the CDR3 reads CASSNPDRVGASETQYF. CDR3 sequence (DNA): TGTGCCAGCAGCAACCCGGACAGGGTGGGAGCTTCGGAGACCCAGTACTTC.

About this clone: The junction and the germline gene differ at one end; a read error may be behind it. DNA of the CDR3: TGTGCCAGCAGCTTGGCCGATCTGTCCCCTATTTTC. It specifies CASSLADLSPIF. The rearrangement uses TRBV5-8 and TRBJ2-7, with D unresolved. CDR1 SGHTS and CDR2 YDEGEE come from the germline V gene. CDR3 length: 12 residues.

V and J are TRBV9 and TRBJ2-1; 13 nucleotides match TRBD2. The CDR3 loop spans 14 amino acids. CDR1 and CDR2 (germline): SGDLS, YYNGEE. V shed 4 bases and J 12 bases; nucleotides not matched to a gene: 7. The CDR3 DNA is TGTGCCAGCAGCTTAGGACTAGCGGGAGCCCTGCAGTTCTTC. This translates into CASSLGLAGALQFF.

This chain links TRBV4-3 with TRBJ2-7, with 10 bases identical to TRBD1. This CDR3 is 15 amino acids long. Germline V lookup: CDR1 LGHNA, CDR2 YSLEER. J was trimmed by 7 bases and V by 0 bases; bases with no gene match: 6. The CDR3 loop is CASSQDRGQGSEQYF. As DNA, the CDR3 is TGCGCCAGCAGCCAAGATCGGGGACAGGGGAGTGAGCAGTACTTC.

The chain couples TRBV28 to TRBJ2-2; 9 bases match TRBD1. CDR1 MDHEN and CDR2 SYDVKM come from the germline V gene. The CDR3 has 15 amino acids. Trimming removed 7 bases from V and 6 bases from J; junction bases left unmatched: 9. Here the CDR3 reads CASTEMRTGAGELFF. CDR3 DNA sequence: TGTGCCAGCACCGAGATGCGGACAGGGGCCGGGGAGCTGTTTTTT.

The chain joins TRBV4-3 to TRBJ2-2; 8 nucleotides align to TRBD2. Germline trimming cut 2 bases from V and 6 bases from J; bases unmatched to any gene: 14. The CDR3 has 18 amino acids. Germline CDR1 reads LGHNA; CDR2 reads YSLEER. The CDR3 DNA reads as TGCGCCAGCAGCCAACCGAACAGCGGGAGTACTTTAGCCGGGGAGCTGTTTTTT. Protein product: CASSQPNSGSTLAGELFF.

This chain connects TRBV4-3 to TRBJ2-1, with D perhaps TRBD2 (5 bases). The ends were cut back, 4 bases at V and 4 bases at J, with 11 bases in the middle. The CDR3 contains 14 residues. In germline, CDR1 is LGHNA, CDR2 YSLEER. The CDR3 DNA reads TGCGCCAGCAGCCTGAGGGCTGCTTACAATGAGCAGTTCTTC. Its protein is CASSLRAAYNEQFF.

The chain links TRBV30 to TRBJ1-1, with TRBD1 identical over 8 bases. Per the germline V gene, CDR1 is GTSNPN and CDR2 is SVGIG (reference sequence). This CDR3 has 14 amino acids. V lost 2 bases to trimming and J lost 4 bases; unmatched junction nucleotides: 6. The CDR3 sequence: CAWSWVTGGTEAFF. CDR3 in DNA: TGTGCCTGGAGTTGGGTCACAGGGGGCACTGAAGCTTTCTTT.

The rearrangement links TRBV6-6 to TRBJ1-1; TRBD1 agrees at 8 bases. Trimming removed 5 bases from V and 4 bases from J; junction bases left unmatched: 3. There are 13 residues in the CDR3. Germline V gene data show CDR1 as MNHNY and CDR2 as SVGAGI (reference sequence). This CDR3 is CASSPDRGTEAFF. The CDR3 bases are TGTGCCAGCAGTCCTGACAGGGGCACTGAAGCTTTCTTT.

The CDR3 spells CASSLGGGEKLFF. CDR3 DNA sequence: TGTGCCAGCAGCTTGGGGGGTGGTGAAAAACTGTTTTTT. The rearrangement links TRBV7-9 to TRBJ1-4, with a weak D call TRBD1 (5 bases). CDR1 is SEHNR, CDR2 FQNEAQ, per germline (reference sequence). The CDR3 is 13 residues long. V dropped 3 bases and J dropped 7 bases, with 9 bases sitting between them.

V is TRBV27 and J is TRBJ2-2; no definite D call. Trimming took 8 bases from V and 0 from J, leaving 22 bases between them. Germline CDR1 is MNHEY and CDR2 is SMNVEV (reference sequence). The CDR3 covers 18 residues. CDR3 amino acids: CASYVRGLASPNTGELFF. CDR3 bases: TGTGCCAGCTACGTCCGCGGTCTCGCGAGCCCGAACACCGGGGAGCTGTTTTTT.

This sequence joins TRBV5-6 and TRBJ2-1; D not certain. CDR1 is SGHDT, CDR2 YYEEEE, per germline. Trimming removed 4 bases from V and 6 bases from J, with 20 bases in between. The CDR3 length is 16 residues. CDR3 region: CASSPVFGGASNEQFF. In nucleotides, the CDR3 is TGTGCCAGCAGCCCGGTTTTCGGCGGAGCTTCCAATGAGCAGTTCTTC.

The chain recombines TRBV11-2 with TRBJ2-7, with TRBD1 identical over 11 bases. This CDR3 has 15 amino acids. Germline values: CDR1 SGHAT, CDR2 FQNNGV. Trimming took 5 bases from V and 3 from J; bases not matched to a gene: 6. CDR3 loop: CASSPTGTGGYEQYF. As DNA, the CDR3 is TGTGCCAGCAGCCCAACCGGGACAGGGGGCTACGAGCAGTACTTC.

The chain uses TRBV6-1 and TRBJ2-7, with D perhaps matching TRBD1 (6 bases). V was trimmed by 6 bases and J by 4 bases, leaving 10 bases between them. The CDR3 sequence is 12 residues long. Germline loops: CDR1 MNHNS, CDR2 SASEGT. Written as DNA, the CDR3 is TGTGCCAGCAGGCAGACAGGTTACGAGCAGTACTTC. This translates into CASRQTGYEQYF.

This chain joins TRBV7-6 and TRBJ2-7, with a possible D match to TRBD2 (5 bases). The CDR3 is 15 residues long. Germline lookup yields CDR1 SGHVS and CDR2 FNYEAQ. V lost 4 bases and J 0 bases, leaving 13 bases between the germline ends. The CDR3 nucleotides are TGTGCCAGCAGCTCGGGCGGACTCAGCTCCTACGAGCAGTACTTC. Protein: CASSSGGLSSYEQYF. The full variable domain, with the rest looked up from reference TRBV7-6 and TRBJ2-7, is GAGVSQSPRYKVTKRGQDVALRCDPISGHVSLYWYRQALGQGPEFLTYFNYEAQQDKSGLPNDRFSAERPEGSISTLTIQRTEQRDSAMYRCASSSGGLSSYEQYFGPGTRLTVT.

In this sample, this clone turned up once. J is TRBJ2-5 and V is TRBV12-5, with D possibly TRBD1 on 5 matching bases. The CDR3 consists of 14 residues. Deletions cut 4 bases from V and 0 bases from J, with 9 bases between. Germline assignment: CDR1 LGHNT and CDR2 FRNRAP. CDR3 DNA: TGTGCTAGTGGTTCCCGCAGGGACCAAGAGACCCAGTACTTC. Encoded protein: CASGSRRDQETQYF.

The gene calls are TRBV4-2 and TRBJ2-3; 10 nucleotides line up with TRBD2. J lost 3 bases, V lost 3 bases, and 9 bases had no gene match. Looked up from germline, CDR1 is LGHNA and CDR2 is YNFKEQ. The CDR3 totals 17 residues. CDR3 DNA sequence: TGTGCCAGCAGCCAGGACCTAGCGGGAGAAGGGACAGATACGCAGTATTTT. It translates to CASSQDLAGEGTDTQYF.

Note on this clone: Additional DNA sequences in this sample encode the identical CDR3. The chain combines TRBV19 with TRBJ1-6; D gene ambiguous. The CDR3 spans 14 residues. The V gene's germline CDR1 is LNHDA and CDR2 SQIVND (reference sequence). V was pared by 3 bases and J by 6 bases, with 9 bases between. CDR3 sequence (DNA): TGTGCCAGTAGTATCGGAGAGATTAATTCACCCCTCCACTTT. Encoded protein: CASSIGEINSPLHF. The full variable domain, completed using reference TRBV19 and TRBJ1-6, is DGGITQSPKYLFRKEGQNVTLSCEQNLNHDAMYWYRQDPGQGLRLIYYSQIVNDFQKGDIAEGYSVSREKKESFPLTVTSAQKNPTAFYLCASSIGEINSPLHFGNGTRLTVT.

The chain couples TRBV13 to TRBJ2-1, with D possibly being TRBD1 (6 bases). The CDR3 runs 16 residues. The germline gives CDR1 PRHDT, CDR2 FYEKMQ (reference sequence). Trimming cost V 2 bases and J 5 bases, with 16 bases left between them. The CDR3 region is CASSLSPRGRHNEQFF. The CDR3, as DNA: TGTGCCAGCAGCTTATCGCCCAGGGGACGCCACAATGAGCAGTTCTTC.

This clone occurred once. This sequence joins TRBV7-6 and TRBJ2-1; 7 nucleotides match TRBD1. With V trimmed by 3 bases and J by 4 bases, 6 bases remained unmatched. The CDR3 contains 15 residues. Germline CDR1 reads SGHVS; CDR2 reads FNYEAQ. The CDR3, as DNA: TGTGCCAGCAGCTTGGGTGGGACAGTTTACAATGAGCAGTTCTTC. The encoded protein is CASSLGGTVYNEQFF.

The chain joins TRBV29-1 to TRBJ2-2; D is perhaps TRBD2 (6 bases). CDR3 length: 11 amino acids. V lost 6 bases and J 7 bases, leaving 9 bases between the germline ends. Germline CDR1 is SQVTM and CDR2 is ANQGSEA. CDR3 nucleotide sequence: TGCAGCGTCGGGGGTGGCGGGGAGCTGTTTTTT. It yields the protein CSVGGGGELFF.

V gene TRBV7-6 combines with J gene TRBJ2-3; D perhaps matches TRBD2 (7 bases). This CDR3 has 14 residues. Per the germline V gene, CDR1 is SGHVS and CDR2 is FNYEAQ. V dropped 3 bases and J dropped 6 bases, with 13 bases sitting between them. Written as DNA, the CDR3 is TGTGCCAGCAGCTTCGACGCGGGGGCGGATACGCAGTATTTT. Its translation: CASSFDAGADTQYF.

This chain joins TRBV7-8 and TRBJ2-6, with 11 positions matching TRBD1. CDR1 and CDR2 (germline): SGHVS, FQNEAQ. The CDR3 extends over 17 amino acids. V shed 9 bases and J 0 bases; nucleotides not matched to a gene: 7. The CDR3 spells CASTSGTGGSGANVLTF. The CDR3 region has the DNA TGTGCCAGTACTTCCGGGACAGGGGGCTCTGGGGCCAACGTCCTGACTTTC.

This chain uses TRBV9 with TRBJ2-3; 7 nucleotides agree with TRBD2. This CDR3 region has 15 residues. With 2 bases clipped from V and 2 bases from J, the junction kept 5 bases outside the gene matches. In germline, CDR1 is SGDLS, CDR2 YYNGEE. Here the CDR3 DNA reads TGTGCCAGCAGCGTTTCGGGACTATCCACAGATACGCAGTATTTT. This codes for CASSVSGLSTDTQYF.

The genes are TRBV13 and TRBJ1-1; weak D call: TRBD1 (6 bases). This CDR3 comprises 12 residues. The V end lost 6 bases, the J end lost 8 bases, and 13 bases lay between the germline ends. In germline, CDR1 is PRHDT, CDR2 FYEKMQ (reference sequence). CDR3 DNA sequence: TGTGCCAGCAGATACATTGACAGGGAAGCTTTCTTT. Encoded protein: CASRYIDREAFF.

J is TRBJ2-7 and V is TRBV5-1, with 11 bases identical to TRBD1. In germline, CDR1 is SGHRS, CDR2 YFSETQ. Trimming removed 7 bases from V and 2 bases from J; junction bases left unmatched: 8. There are 15 residues in the CDR3. The CDR3 coding sequence is TGCGCCAGCCAGGACCGGGACAGGGGGACCTACGAGCAGTACTTC. Protein sequence: CASQDRDRGTYEQYF.